This T cell receptor (beta chain) is drawn from a study of tumor-infiltrating lymphocytes in primary liver carcinoma listed by TCRdb under 2017. Looking at the study overall: The five patients, three men and two women aged 30 to 69 years, had hepatocellular carcinoma (four) or combined HCC and intrahepatic cholangiocarcinoma (one). The tumors of the five patients were staged as T1-T3 N0M0, with maximum diameters ranging from about 4 to 11 cm. Each sample produced roughly 3.5 to 7.13 million productive TCRbeta reads, and read depth showed no significant difference between tissue types. The study combined TCRbeta repertoire sequencing, expression microarrays and whole-exome sequencing across five regions of each liver tumor, with adjacent normal tissue and blood. A total of 35 specimens from 5 patients underwent TCRbeta repertoire sequencing, comprising roughly 25 tumor regions, 5 adjacent noncancerous liver tissues and 5 peripheral blood samples. To link TCRbeta repertoire diversity to the local molecular phenotype, the 20 to 30 tumor region samples were profiled with Agilent mRNA microarrays. High reproducibility was observed for the technical replicate repertoires, with mean shared-clone rates approximately 0.9 and correlation coefficients above 0.95.

Starting from about 500 ng total RNA, TCRbeta-specific cDNA was produced by reverse transcription with a constant-region primer and ProtoScript II reverse transcriptase. TCRbeta libraries were built with three nested multiplex PCR rounds, a slightly modified ARM-PCR procedure. Each of the first two PCR rounds ran for about 10 cycles using multiplex TRBV1-TRBV30 forward primers together with a Cbeta reverse primer. Sample barcodes and Illumina adapters were attached in a final 25-cycle PCR using Deep VentR polymerase. Before sequencing, amplicons between 200 and 500 bp were purified from gel using a QIAquick gel extraction kit. TCRbeta amplicons were sequenced on an Illumina HiSeq 2500 with 250-bp paired-end reads. In the paper's pipeline: Reads were quality-trimmed with Trimmomatic v0.33, and paired reads were merged with FLASH v1.2.11 to recover full CDR3 sequences. V, D and J germline segments were assigned to the rearranged TCRbeta sequences using MiGEC v1.2.1b. VDJtools v1.0.0 computed clonotype statistics and Shannon-Wiener diversity indices. To reduce sampling bias, subsequent analyses other than the diversity analysis used only the 250 most abundant clonotypes in each sample. Clones were called with MiXCR by TCRdb after fastp trimmed the public reads at Q25, and only in-frame beta chains were retained. Each CDR3 protein appears once, grouped with its most common genes and DNA. These V and J calls are TCRdb output, not the study's own analysis. This sample lists tens of thousands of distinct CDR3 sequences; around 69% were detected once. The ten largest clones capture around 44% of the sample.

General conclusions and limits of the study: The study included only a handful of patients, and the authors note findings should be validated in a larger study. Only roughly 7-24% of top clones appeared in all five regions of a tumor, which suggests that tumor-infiltrating T cells are spatially heterogeneous. Because the samples were bulk and unsorted, CD4+ and CD8+ T cell repertoires could not be compared. The top 250 clones made up a significantly larger repertoire fraction in tumors than in blood (p = 0.039). Repertoire overlap was higher between tumor regions (mean about 36%) than tumor-adjacent (around 17%) or tumor-blood (approximately 14%) pairs, consistent with antigen-driven expansion. Only the TCR beta chain was sequenced, which likely underestimates true repertoire diversity because unpaired alpha chains were not captured.

Ten or more counts support this clonotype. Its recognized antigen is unknown. There are no base qualities to consult, and no much larger clone falls within one base. Without any cell sorting, total RNA and DNA were extracted together from around 18-30 mg of bulk tissue using the AllPrep DNA/RNA mini kit. Surgical resection was performed in China between November 2015 and early 2016 on several patients with histopathologically diagnosed primary liver carcinoma. Chronic HBV infection was present in the patients, and the patients were treatment-naive at sampling. Each tumor was sampled at five spatially separated regions: the tumor centre plus the superior, inferior, left-lateral and right-lateral poles. Histological examination found more than 85% viable tumor cells in every tumor sample. Fresh tumor and adjacent tissue pieces were bisected; one half was stored in RNAlater at -80°C, the other sent for histology.

The CDR3 contains 14 residues, cysteine and phenylalanine counted. The retained sequence is limited to the CDR3, 42 bases, with the frame set at the first base. CDR1 MNHEY and CDR2 SVGAGI were looked up in the germline V gene. Between the V and J ends, shortened by 9 bases and 0 bases respectively, the junction contains 11 bases. The receptor comes from a man in his forties or fifties with primary liver carcinoma and hepatitis B virus infection. Input material: liver tumor tissue from sampling region 4. The cell subset or site label on this specimen signifies: tumor region T4, right-lateral pole. This receptor chain uses TRBV6-5 and TRBJ1-4; the D gene is not confidently resolved. The DNA reads as follows: TGTGCCAGTAGGATGATTGCAACTAATGAAAAACTGTTTTTT. Its protein is CASRMIATNEKLFF.